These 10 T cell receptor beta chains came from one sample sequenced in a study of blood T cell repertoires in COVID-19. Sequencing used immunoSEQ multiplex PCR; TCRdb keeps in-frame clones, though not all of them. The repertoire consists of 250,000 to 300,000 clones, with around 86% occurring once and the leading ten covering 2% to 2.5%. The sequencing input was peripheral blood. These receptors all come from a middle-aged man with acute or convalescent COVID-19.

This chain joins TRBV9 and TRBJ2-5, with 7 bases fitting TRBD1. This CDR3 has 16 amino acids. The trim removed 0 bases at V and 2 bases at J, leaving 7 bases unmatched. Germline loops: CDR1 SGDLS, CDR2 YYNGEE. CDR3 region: CASSVATTGNQETQYF. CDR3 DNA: TGTGCCAGCAGCGTAGCTACGACAGGGAATCAAGAGACCCAGTACTTC.

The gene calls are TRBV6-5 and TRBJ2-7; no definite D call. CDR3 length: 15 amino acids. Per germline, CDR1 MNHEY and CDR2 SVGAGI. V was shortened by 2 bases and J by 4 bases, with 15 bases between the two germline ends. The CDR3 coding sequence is TGTGCCAGCAGTTACGGTCGGCAGGCTCCGTACGAGCAGTACTTC. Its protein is CASSYGRQAPYEQYF.

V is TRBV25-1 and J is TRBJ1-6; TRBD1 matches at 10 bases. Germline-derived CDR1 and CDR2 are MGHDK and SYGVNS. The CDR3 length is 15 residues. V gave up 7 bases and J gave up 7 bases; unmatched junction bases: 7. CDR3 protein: CASTPRGQGNSPLHF. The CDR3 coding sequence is TGTGCCAGCACCCCTAGGGGACAGGGGAATTCACCCCTCCACTTT.

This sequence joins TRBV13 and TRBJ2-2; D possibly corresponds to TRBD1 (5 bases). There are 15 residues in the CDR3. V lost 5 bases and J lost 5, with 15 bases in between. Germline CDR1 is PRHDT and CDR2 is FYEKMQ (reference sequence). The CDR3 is CASSADRAGTGELFF. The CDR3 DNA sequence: TGTGCCAGCAGCGCCGACAGAGCTGGGACCGGGGAGCTGTTTTTT.

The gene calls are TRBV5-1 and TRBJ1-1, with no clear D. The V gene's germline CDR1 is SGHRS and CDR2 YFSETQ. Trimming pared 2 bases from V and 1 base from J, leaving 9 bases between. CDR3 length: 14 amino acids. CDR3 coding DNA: TGCGCCAGCAGCTTTATTACCGGGAACACTGAAGCTTTCTTT. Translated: CASSFITGNTEAFF.

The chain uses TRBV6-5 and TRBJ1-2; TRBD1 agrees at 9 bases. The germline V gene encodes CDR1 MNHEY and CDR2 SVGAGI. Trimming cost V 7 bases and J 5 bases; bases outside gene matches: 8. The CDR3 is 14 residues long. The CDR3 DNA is TGTGCCAGCAAAAAGGACAGGGGTGGGTATGGCTACACCTTC. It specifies CASKKDRGGYGYTF.

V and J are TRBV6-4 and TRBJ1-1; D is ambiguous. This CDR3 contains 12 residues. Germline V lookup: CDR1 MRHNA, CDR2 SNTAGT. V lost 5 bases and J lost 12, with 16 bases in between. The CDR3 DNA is TGTGCCAGCAGTCGGACTGGAGGCGTGACTTTCTTT. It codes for CASSRTGGVTFF.

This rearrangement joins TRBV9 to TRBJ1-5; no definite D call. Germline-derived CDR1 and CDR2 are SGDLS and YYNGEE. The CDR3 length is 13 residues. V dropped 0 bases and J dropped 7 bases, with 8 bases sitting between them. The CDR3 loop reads CASSVGQRQPQHF. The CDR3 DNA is TGTGCCAGCAGCGTAGGGCAGCGACAGCCCCAGCATTTT.

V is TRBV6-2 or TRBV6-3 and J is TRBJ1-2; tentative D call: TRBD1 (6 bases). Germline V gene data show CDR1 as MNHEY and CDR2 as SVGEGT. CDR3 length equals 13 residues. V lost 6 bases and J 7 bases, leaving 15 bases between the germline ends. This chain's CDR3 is CASSWGGPLGYTF. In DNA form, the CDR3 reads TGTGCCAGCAGCTGGGGGGGGCCTCTTGGCTACACCTTC.

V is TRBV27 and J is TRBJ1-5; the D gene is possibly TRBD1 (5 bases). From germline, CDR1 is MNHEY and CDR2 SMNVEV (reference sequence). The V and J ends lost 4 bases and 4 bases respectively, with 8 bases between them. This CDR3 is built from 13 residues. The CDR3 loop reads CASSWTINQPQHF. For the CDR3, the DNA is TGTGCCAGCAGTTGGACAATAAATCAGCCCCAGCATTTT.